The 2 T cell receptor beta chains listed next were all sequenced from one sample in a study of shared clonotypes between healthy human individuals. This table comes from immunoSEQ multiplex PCR, and its TCRdb copy is limited to in-frame clones, with some not included. The sample lists 2 million to 2.5 million clones; about 94% were seen once. The sample consisted of naive CD4+ T cells sorted from blood. The subset is: CD45RA+ positively selected. The receptors here all came from a man aged 18 to 30 in good health.

V gene TRBV7-9 combines with J gene TRBJ2-7, with D tentatively TRBD2 (6 bases). V lost 6 bases, J lost 5 bases, and 17 bases lay in between. This CDR3 has 14 residues. Germline values: CDR1 SEHNR, CDR2 FQNEAQ (reference sequence). The CDR3 region has the DNA TGTGCCAGCAGTTTTCCGGGACTGAAGCACGAGCAGTACTTC. It translates to CASSFPGLKHEQYF.

Worth noting for this clone: Its ends do not fully match the called genes, so a read error is possible. The rearrangement uses TRBV7-7 and TRBJ2-7; 8 bases match TRBD1. Germline assignment: CDR1 SSHAT and CDR2 FNYEAQ (reference sequence). This CDR3 region has 14 residues. CDR3 coding DNA: TGTGCTAGCAGCAAAGGACAGGGTACCTACGAGCAGTACTTC. It codes for CASSKGQGTYEQYF. Combining the CDR3 with reference TRBV7-7 and TRBJ2-7 gives the whole variable domain GAGVSQSPRYKVTKRGQDVTLRCDPISSHATLYWYQQALGQGPEFLTYFNYEAQPDKSGLPSDRFSAERPEGSISTLTIQRTEQRDSAMYRCASSKGQGTYEQYFGPGTRLTVT.